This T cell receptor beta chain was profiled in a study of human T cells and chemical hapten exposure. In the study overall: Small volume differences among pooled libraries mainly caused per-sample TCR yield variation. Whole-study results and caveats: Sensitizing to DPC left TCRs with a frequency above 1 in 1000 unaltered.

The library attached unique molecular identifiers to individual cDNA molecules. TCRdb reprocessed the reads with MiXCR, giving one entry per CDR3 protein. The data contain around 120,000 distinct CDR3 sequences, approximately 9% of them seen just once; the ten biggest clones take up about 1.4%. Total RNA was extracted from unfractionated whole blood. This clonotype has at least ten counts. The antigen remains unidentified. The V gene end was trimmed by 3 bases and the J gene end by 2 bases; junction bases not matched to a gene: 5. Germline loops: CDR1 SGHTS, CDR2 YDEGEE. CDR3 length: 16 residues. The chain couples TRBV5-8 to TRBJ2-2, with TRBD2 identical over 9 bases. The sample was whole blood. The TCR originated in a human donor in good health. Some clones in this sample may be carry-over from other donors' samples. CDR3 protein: CASSSRTSVNTGELFF. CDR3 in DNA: TGTGCCAGCAGCTCCCGGACTAGCGTAAACACCGGGGAGCTGTTTTTT.